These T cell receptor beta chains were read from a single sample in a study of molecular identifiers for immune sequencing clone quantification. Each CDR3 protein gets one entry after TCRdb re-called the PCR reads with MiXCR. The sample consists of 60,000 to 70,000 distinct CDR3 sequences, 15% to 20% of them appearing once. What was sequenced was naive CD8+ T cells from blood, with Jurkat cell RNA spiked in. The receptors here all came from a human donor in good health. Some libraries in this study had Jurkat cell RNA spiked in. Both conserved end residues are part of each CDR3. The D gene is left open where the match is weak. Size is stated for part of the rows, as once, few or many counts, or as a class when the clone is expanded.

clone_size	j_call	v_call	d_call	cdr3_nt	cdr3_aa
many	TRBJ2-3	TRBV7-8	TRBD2	TGTGCCAGCAGCTTATCCTTAGCGGGAGTGCCGGATACGCAGTATTTT	CASSLSLAGVPDTQYF
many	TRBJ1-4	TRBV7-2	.	TGTGCCAGCAGCCCCTGGGGGTATATCACTAATGAAAAACTGTTTTTT	CASSPWGYITNEKLFF
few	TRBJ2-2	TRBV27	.	TGTGCCAGCAGTTTTCCGAACACCGGGGAGCTGTTTTTT	CASSFPNTGELFF
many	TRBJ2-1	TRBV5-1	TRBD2	TGCGCCAGCAGGTCCGGGACTAGCGGGATCAATGAGCAGTTCTTC	CASRSGTSGINEQFF
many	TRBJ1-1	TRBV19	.	TGTGCCAGTAGTACCTTCGGCCCTGAAGCTTTCTTT	CASSTFGPEAFF
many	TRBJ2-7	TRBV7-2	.	TGTGCCAGCAGCTTCACCTACGAGCAGTACTTC	CASSFTYEQYF
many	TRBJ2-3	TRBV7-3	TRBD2	TGTGCCAGCAGCTTTGGTACTAGCGGGAGGTTCAGCACAGATACGCAGTATTTT	CASSFGTSGRFSTDTQYF
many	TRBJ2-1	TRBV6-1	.	TGTGCCAGCAGCCAAGAAGGGTCTTTGGGGTACAATGAGCAGTTCTTC	CASSQEGSLGYNEQFF
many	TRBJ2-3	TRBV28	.	TGTGCCAGCAGTTTAAGAGACTTGAGGGGCACAGATACGCAGTATTTT	CASSLRDLRGTDTQYF
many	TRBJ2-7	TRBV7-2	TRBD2	TGTGCCAGCAGCGCCTCGCGGGAGGGCCTGTCCTACGAGCAGTACTTC	CASSASREGLSYEQYF
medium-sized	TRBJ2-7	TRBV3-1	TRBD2	TGTGCCAGCGCACAGGTCGGGGAGGGCGCCTACGAGCAGTACTTC	CASAQVGEGAYEQYF
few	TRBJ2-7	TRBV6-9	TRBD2	TGTGCCAGCAGTTATAGGGGGACTAGCGGAGACCTCTACGAGCAGTACTTC	CASSYRGTSGDLYEQYF
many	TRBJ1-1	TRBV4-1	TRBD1	TGCGCCAGCAGCCGGGACAGGGGATTTAGTTCCCAGAACACTGAAGCTTTCTTT	CASSRDRGFSSQNTEAFF
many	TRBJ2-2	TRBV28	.	TGTGCCAGCAGTTTATCTGCGGGGGAGCTGTTTTTT	CASSLSAGELFF
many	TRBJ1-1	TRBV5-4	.	TGTGCCAGCAGCTTGGACAGCCAGAACACTGAAGCTTTCTTT	CASSLDSQNTEAFF
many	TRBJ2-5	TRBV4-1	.	TGCGCCAGCAGCCAAATGGACCCCCGGGAGACCCAGTACTTC	CASSQMDPRETQYF
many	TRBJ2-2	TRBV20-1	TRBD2	TGCAGTGCCAAGTCGGGTAGCGGGAAAAAGTTTGTTACCGGGGAGCTGTTTTTT	CSAKSGSGKKFVTGELFF
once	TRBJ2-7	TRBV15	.	.	CATSRRVASGTPSKCF
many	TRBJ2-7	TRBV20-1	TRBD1	TGCAGTGCGGCGGGACAGGGGGCTGTGCAGTACTTC	CSAAGQGAVQYF
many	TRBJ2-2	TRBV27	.	TGTGCCAGCAGTTTCGGTTCCGGGGAGCTGTTTTTT	CASSFGSGELFF
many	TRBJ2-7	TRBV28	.	TGTGCCAGCAGCCGTCCCATCCGAGACGAGCAGTACTTC	CASSRPIRDEQYF
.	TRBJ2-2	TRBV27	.	TGTGCCAGCAGTCGAATGGCCGGGGAGCTGTTTTTT	CASSRMAGELFF
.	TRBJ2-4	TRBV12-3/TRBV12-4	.	TGTGCCAGCAGTTTATCGGCTAGTGGTGACATTCAGTACTTC	CASSLSASGDIQYF
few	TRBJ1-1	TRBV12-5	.	TGTGCTAGTGGTTCTACGGAACAGGGTTATATCGGAGCTGAAGCTTTCTTT	CASGSTEQGYIGAEAFF
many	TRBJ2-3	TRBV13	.	TGTGCCAGCAGCCAACTACAGAACCCCACAGATACGCAGTATTTT	CASSQLQNPTDTQYF
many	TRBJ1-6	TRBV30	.	TGTGCCTGGACGCAGGGGAGCGTAAATTCACCCCTCCACTTT	CAWTQGSVNSPLHF
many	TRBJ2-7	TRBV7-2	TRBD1	TGTGCCAGCAGCGGGGGACAGGGGCCGATCTACGAGCAGTACTTC	CASSGGQGPIYEQYF
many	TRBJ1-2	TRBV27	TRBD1	TGTGCCAGCAGTACGGGACAGGGGGCCCTGTTCTATGGCTACACCTTC	CASSTGQGALFYGYTF
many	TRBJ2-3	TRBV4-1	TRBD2	TGCGCCAGCAGCCCGCTAGCGGGGCCCAACACAGATACGCAGTATTTT	CASSPLAGPNTDTQYF
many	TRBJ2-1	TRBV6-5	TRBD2	TGTGCCAGCAGGTTAGACAGGCGGACTAGCGGGAGTCACAATGAGCAGTTCTTC	CASRLDRRTSGSHNEQFF
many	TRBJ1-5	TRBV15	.	TGTGCCACCAGCTTTCGAAGGGGGAATCAGCCCCAGCATTTT	CATSFRRGNQPQHF
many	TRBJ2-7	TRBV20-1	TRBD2	TGCAGTGCGAGACTAGCGGGAGGGGACTACGAGCAGTACTTC	CSARLAGGDYEQYF
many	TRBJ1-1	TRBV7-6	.	TGTGCCAGCAGCCCGCGAACAGGGTCCAACACTGAAGCTTTCTTT	CASSPRTGSNTEAFF
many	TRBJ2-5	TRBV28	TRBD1	TGTGCCAGCAGTCCCATCGACAGGGCCCGGTCGGAGACCCAGTACTTC	CASSPIDRARSETQYF
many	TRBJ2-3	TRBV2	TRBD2	TGTGCCAGCCGTGATAGCGGGAGGTACGTCGCAGATACGCAGTATTTT	CASRDSGRYVADTQYF
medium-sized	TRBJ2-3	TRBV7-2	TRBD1	TGTGCCAGCAGCTTAAGTACAGGGGTCACAGATACGCAGTATTTT	CASSLSTGVTDTQYF
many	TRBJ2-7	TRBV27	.	TGTGCCAGCAGTCCCCTGACTAGTTCGTTAAACGAGCAGTACTTC	CASSPLTSSLNEQYF
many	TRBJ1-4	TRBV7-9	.	TGTGCCAGCAGTCTTCAGGATAGTAATGAAAAACTGTTTTTT	CASSLQDSNEKLFF
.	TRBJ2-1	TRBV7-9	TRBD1	TGTGCCAGCAGCGGGACAGGGTCGAATGAGCAGTTCTTC	CASSGTGSNEQFF
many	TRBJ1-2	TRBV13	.	TGTGCCAGCAGCTCCGGGGGGTCAGCTAACTATGGCTACACCTTC	CASSSGGSANYGYTF
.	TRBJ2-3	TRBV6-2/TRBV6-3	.	TGTGCCGGCGGAGCCAGCAACGTGGATACGCGGTATTTT	CAGGASNVDTRYF
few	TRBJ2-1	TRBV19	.	TGTGCCAGTAGTATAGTCGCAGGAGCCTACAATGAGCGGTTCTTC	CASSIVAGAYNERFF